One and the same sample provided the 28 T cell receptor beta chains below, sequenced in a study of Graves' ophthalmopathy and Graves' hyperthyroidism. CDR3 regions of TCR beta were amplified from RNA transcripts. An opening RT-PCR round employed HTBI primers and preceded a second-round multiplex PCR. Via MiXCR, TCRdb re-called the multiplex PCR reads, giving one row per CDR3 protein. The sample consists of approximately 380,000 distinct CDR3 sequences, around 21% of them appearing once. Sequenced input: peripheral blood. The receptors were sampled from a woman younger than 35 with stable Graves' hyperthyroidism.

The CDR3 nucleotides read TGTGCCAGCAGCTTAGTGGGCGCAAGCCACACCGGGGAGCTGTTTTTT. This translates into CASSLVGASHTGELFF. The rearrangement links TRBV11-2 to TRBJ2-2; no firm D call. Trimming stripped 1 base from V and 3 bases from J, with 12 bases between. This CDR3 has 16 residues. Germline V lookup: CDR1 SGHAT, CDR2 FQNNGV.

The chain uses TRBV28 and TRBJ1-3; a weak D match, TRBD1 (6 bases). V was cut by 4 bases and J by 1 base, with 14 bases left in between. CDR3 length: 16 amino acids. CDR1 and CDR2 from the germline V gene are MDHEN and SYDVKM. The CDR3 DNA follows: TGTGCCAGCAGTTCCCGAGCGAGGGGGTCTGGAAACACCATATATTTT. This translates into CASSSRARGSGNTIYF.

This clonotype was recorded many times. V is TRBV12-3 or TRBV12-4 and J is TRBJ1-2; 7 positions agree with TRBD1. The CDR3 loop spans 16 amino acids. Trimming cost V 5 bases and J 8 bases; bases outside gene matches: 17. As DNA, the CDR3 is TGTGCCAGCAGTCTCAAGACAGGGCTTGTTGCGGAAGGCTACACCTTC. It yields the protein CASSLKTGLVAEGYTF.

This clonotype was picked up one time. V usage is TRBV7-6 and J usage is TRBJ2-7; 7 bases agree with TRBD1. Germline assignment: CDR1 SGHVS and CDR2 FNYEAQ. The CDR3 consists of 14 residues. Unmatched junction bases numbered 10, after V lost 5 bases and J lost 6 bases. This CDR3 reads CASSLGQTSGEQYF. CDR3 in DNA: TGTGCCAGCAGCCTGGGACAGACATCCGGCGAGCAGTACTTC.

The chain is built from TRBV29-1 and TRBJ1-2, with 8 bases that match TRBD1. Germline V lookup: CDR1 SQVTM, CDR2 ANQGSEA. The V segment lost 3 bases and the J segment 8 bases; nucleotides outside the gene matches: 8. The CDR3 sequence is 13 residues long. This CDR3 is CSVDWIQGEGYTF. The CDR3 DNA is TGCAGCGTTGATTGGATACAGGGGGAAGGCTACACCTTC.

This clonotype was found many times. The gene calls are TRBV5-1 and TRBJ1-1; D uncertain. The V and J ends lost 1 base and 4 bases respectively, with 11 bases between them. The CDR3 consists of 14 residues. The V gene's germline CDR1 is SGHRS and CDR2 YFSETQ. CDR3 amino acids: CASSLRRGTTEAFF. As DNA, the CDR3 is TGCGCCAGCAGCTTGAGGCGGGGTACCACTGAAGCTTTCTTT.

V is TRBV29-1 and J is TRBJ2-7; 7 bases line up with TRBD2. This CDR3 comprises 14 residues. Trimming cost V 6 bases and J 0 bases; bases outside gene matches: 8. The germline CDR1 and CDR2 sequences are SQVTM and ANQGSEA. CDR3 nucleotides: TGCAGCGTCGGGGTCTGGGGGGGCTCCTACGAGCAGTACTTC. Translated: CSVGVWGGSYEQYF.

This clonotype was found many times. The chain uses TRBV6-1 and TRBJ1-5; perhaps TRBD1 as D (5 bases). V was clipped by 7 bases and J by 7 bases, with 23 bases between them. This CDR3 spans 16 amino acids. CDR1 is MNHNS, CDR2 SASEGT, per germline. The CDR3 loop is CASKEVPGPSGQPQHF. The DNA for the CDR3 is TGTGCCAGCAAAGAAGTCCCGGGACCCTCTGGGCAGCCCCAGCATTTT.

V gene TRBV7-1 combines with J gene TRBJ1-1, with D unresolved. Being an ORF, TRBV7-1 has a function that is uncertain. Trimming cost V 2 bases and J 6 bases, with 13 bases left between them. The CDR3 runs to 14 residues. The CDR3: CASSSREGRAEAFF. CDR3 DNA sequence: TGTGCCAGCAGCTCACGGGAGGGCCGAGCTGAAGCTTTCTTT.

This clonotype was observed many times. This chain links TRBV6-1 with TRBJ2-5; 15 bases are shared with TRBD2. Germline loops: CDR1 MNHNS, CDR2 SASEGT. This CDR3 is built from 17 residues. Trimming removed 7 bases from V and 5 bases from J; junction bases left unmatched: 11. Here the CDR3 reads CASKGLAGGWVMETQYF. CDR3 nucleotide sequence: TGTGCCAGCAAGGGACTAGCGGGAGGTTGGGTGATGGAGACCCAGTACTTC.

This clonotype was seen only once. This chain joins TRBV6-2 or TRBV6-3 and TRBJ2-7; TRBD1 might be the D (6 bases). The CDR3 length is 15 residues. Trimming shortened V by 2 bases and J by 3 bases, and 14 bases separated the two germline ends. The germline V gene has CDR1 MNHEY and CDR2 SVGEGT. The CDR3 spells CASSYSTGTHYEQYF. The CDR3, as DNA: TGTGCCAGCAGTTACAGCACCGGGACACACTACGAGCAGTACTTC.

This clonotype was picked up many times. The CDR3 here is CASSYSVTYEQYF. DNA of the CDR3: TGTGCCAGCAGTTACTCGGTAACCTACGAGCAGTACTTC. The rearrangement joins TRBV6-2 or TRBV6-3 to TRBJ2-7; D ambiguous. The CDR3 spans 13 residues. V was trimmed by 0 bases and J by 2 bases, leaving 5 bases between them. Germline lookup yields CDR1 MNHEY and CDR2 SVGEGT.

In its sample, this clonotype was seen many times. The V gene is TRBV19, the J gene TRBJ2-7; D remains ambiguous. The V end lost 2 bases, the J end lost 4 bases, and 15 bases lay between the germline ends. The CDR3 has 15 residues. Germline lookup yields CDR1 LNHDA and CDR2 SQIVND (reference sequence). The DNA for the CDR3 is TGTGCCAGTAGTATATTGGACGGACGTGGATACGAGCAGTACTTC. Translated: CASSILDGRGYEQYF.

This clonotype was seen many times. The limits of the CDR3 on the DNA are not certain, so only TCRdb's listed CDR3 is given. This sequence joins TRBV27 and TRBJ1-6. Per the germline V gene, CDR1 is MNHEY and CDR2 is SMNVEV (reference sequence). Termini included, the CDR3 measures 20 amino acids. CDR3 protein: CASSLSIRFGESYYNSPLHF.

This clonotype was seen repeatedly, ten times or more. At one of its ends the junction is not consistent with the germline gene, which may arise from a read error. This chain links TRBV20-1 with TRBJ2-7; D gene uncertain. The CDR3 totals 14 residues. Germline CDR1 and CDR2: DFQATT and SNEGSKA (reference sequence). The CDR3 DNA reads TGCAGTGCTAGAGTTCATCTGAACTTCTACGAGCGGTACTTC. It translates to CSARVHLNFYERYF.

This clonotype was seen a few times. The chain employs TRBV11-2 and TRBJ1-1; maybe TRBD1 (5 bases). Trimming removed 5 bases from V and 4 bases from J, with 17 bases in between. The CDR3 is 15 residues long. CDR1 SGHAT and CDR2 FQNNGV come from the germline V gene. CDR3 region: CASSDPRVGSTEAFF. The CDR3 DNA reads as TGTGCCAGCAGCGACCCCAGGGTAGGGAGCACTGAAGCTTTCTTT.

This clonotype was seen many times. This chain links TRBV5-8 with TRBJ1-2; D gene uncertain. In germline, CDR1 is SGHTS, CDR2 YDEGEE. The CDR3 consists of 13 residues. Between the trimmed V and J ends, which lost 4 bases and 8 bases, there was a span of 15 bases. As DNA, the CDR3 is TGTGCCAGCAGCACCCGGGCCAAGGGCGGCTACACCTTC. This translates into CASSTRAKGGYTF.

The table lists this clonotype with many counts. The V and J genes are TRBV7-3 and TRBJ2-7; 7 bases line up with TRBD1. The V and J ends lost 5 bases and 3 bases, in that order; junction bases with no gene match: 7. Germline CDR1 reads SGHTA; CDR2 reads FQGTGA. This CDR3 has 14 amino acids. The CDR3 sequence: CASSPTGTSYEQYF. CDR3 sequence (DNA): TGTGCCAGCAGCCCGACAGGGACAAGCTACGAGCAGTACTTC.

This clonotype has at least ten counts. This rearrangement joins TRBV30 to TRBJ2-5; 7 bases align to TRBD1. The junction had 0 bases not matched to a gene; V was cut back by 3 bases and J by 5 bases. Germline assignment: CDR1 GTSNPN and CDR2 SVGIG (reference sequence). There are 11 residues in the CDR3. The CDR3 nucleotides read TGTGCCTGGAGGACAGGGGAGACCCAGTACTTC. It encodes CAWRTGETQYF.

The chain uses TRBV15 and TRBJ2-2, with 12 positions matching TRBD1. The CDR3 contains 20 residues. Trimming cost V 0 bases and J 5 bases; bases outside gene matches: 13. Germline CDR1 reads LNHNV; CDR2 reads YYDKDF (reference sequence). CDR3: CATSRDRGQGAVRGTGELFF. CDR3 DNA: TGTGCCACCAGCAGAGATCGGGGACAGGGGGCCGTCCGAGGGACCGGGGAGCTGTTTTTT.

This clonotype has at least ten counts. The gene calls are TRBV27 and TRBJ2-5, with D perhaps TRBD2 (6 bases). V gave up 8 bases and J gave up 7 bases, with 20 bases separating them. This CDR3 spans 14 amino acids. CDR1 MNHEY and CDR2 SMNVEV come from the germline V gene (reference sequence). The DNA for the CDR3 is TGTGCCAGCGCCCCTGGAGGGAGCCCGGGGACCCAGTACTTC. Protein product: CASAPGGSPGTQYF.

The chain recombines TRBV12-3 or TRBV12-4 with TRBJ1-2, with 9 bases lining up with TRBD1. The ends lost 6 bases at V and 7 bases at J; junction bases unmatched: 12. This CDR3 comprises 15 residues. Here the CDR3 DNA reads TGTGCCAGCAGACCTGGACAGGGGACGATTGGTGGCTACACCTTC. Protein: CASRPGQGTIGGYTF.

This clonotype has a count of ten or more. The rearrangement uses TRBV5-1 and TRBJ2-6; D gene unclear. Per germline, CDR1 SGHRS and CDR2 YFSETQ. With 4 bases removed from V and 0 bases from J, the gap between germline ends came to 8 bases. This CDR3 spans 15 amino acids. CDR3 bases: TGCGCCAGCAGCGGAAGTCGCTCTGGGGCCAACGTCCTGACTTTC. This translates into CASSGSRSGANVLTF.

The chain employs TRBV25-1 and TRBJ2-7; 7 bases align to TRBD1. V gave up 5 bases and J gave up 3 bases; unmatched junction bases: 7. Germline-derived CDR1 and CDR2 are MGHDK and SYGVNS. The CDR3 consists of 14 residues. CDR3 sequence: CASSQTGSYYEQYF. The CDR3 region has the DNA TGTGCCAGCAGTCAGACAGGGAGTTACTACGAGCAGTACTTC.

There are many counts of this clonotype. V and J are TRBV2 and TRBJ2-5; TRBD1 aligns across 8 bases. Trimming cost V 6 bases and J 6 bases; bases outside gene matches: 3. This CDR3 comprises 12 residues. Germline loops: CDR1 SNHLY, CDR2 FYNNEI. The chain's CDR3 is CASRDRDQTQYF. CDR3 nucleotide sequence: TGTGCCAGCAGGGACAGGGACCAGACCCAGTACTTC. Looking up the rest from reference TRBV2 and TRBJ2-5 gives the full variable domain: EPEVTQTPSHQVTQMGQEVILRCVPISNHLYFYWYRQILGQKVEFLVSFYNNEISEKSEIFDDQFSVERPDGSNFTLKIRSTKLEDSAMYFCASRDRDQTQYFGPGTRLLVL.

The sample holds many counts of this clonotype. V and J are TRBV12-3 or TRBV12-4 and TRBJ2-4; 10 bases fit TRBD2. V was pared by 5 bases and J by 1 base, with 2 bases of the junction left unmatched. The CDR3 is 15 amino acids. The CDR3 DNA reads TGTGCCAGCAGTGTTAGCGGGAGGGCCAAAAACATTCAGTACTTC. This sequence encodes CASSVSGRAKNIQYF.

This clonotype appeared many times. CDR3 loop: CASSYSGGTSGIYEQYF. The CDR3 DNA reads as TGTGCCAGCAGTTACTCGGGCGGGACTAGCGGAATCTACGAGCAGTACTTC. This chain uses TRBV6-5 with TRBJ2-7; TRBD2 matches at 11 bases. The CDR3 totals 17 residues. V gave up 0 bases and J gave up 3 bases; unmatched junction bases: 7. CDR1 is MNHEY, CDR2 SVGAGI, per germline.

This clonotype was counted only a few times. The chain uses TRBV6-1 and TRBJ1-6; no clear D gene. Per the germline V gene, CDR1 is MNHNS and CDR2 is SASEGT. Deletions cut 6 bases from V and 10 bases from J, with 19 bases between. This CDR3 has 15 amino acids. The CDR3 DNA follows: TGTGCCAGCAGCGATTTAAGTGGTTCTAGCTCACCCCTCCACTTT. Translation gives CASSDLSGSSSPLHF.